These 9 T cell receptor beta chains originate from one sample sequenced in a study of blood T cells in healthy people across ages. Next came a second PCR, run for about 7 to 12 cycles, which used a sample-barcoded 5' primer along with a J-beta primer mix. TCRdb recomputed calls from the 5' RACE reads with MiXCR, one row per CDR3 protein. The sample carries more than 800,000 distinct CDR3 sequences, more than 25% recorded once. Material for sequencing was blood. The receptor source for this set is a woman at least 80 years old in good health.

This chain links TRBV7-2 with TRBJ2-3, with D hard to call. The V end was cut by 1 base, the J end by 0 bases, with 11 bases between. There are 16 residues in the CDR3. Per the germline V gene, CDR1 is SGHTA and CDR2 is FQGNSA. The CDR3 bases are TGTGCCAGCAGCTTAGGCCGAAGTGCTAGCACAGATACGCAGTATTTT. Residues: CASSLGRSASTDTQYF.

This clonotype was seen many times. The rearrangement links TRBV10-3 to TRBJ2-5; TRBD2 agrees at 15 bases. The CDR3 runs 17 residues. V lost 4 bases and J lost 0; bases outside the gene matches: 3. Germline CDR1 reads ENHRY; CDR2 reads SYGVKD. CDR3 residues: CAISAGTSGGHQETQYF. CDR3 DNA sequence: TGTGCCATCAGTGCCGGGACTAGCGGGGGGCACCAAGAGACCCAGTACTTC.

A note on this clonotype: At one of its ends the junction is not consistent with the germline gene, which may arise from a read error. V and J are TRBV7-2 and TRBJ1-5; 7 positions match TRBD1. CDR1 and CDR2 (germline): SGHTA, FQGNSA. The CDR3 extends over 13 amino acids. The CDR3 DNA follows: TGTGCCAGCAGCAAACAGGGGAATCACCCCCAGCATTTT. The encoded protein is CASSKQGNHPQHF.

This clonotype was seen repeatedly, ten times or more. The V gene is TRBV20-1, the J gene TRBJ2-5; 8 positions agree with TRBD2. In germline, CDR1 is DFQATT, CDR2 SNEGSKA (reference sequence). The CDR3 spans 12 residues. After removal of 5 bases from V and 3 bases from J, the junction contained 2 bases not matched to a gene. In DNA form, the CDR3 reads TGCAGTGCTTCCGGGAGGGAAGAGACCCAGTACTTC. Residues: CSASGREETQYF.

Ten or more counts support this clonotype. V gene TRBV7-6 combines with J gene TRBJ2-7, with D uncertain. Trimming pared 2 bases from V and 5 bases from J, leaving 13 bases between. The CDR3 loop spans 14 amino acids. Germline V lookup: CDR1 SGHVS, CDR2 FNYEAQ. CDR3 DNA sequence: TGTGCCAGCAGCTTATCCCGGGCTCAAGACGAGCAGTACTTC. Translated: CASSLSRAQDEQYF.

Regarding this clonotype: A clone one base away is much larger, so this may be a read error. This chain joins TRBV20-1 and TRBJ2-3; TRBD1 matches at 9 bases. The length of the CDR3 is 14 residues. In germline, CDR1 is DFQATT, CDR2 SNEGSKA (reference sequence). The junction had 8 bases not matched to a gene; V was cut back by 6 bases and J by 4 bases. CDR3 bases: TGCAGTGCAAAACAGGGGGCTGGCGCAGATACGCAGTATTTT. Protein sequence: CSAKQGAGADTQYF.

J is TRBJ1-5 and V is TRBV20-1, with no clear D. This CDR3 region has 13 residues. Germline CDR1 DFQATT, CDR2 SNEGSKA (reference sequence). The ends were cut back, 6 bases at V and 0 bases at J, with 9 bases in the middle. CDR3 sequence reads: CSAKSLSNQPQHF. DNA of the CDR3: TGCAGTGCCAAATCCCTTAGCAATCAGCCCCAGCATTTT.

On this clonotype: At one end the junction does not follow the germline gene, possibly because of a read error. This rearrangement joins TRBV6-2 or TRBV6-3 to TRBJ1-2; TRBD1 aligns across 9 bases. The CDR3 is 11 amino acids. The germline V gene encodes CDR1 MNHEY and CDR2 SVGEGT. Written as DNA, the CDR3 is TGTGCTGAGGGACAGGGATATGACTACACCTTC. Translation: CAEGQGYDYTF.

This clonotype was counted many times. CDR3 nucleotides: TGCAGTGCTAGATCGGGACCTTCAGGCAATGAGCAGTTCTTC. Its protein is CSARSGPSGNEQFF. The V call is TRBV20-1, the J call TRBJ2-1; D is tentatively TRBD1 or TRBD2 (5 bases each). In germline, CDR1 is DFQATT, CDR2 SNEGSKA (reference sequence). V dropped 2 bases and J dropped 6 bases, with 14 bases sitting between them. This CDR3 is built from 14 residues.